This record concerns one T cell receptor (beta chain) sequence. As yet, its antigen is unknown. The data stem from a study of cytomegalovirus exposure and HLA in healthy donors. Whole-study findings and limits: Researchers counted roughly 150 TCR beta chains as cytomegalovirus-associated.

Sequencing was performed with immunoSEQ multiplex PCR; in TCRdb, only in-frame clones are kept and a portion is missing. The sample consists of 150,000 to 200,000 clones, roughly 90% of them appearing once. This CDR3 is 18 amino acids long. J lost 8 bases, V lost 2 bases, and 16 bases had no gene match. In germline, CDR1 is SGHVS, CDR2 FNYEAQ. The chain combines TRBV7-6 with TRBJ2-1; 9 bases match TRBD2. Specimen: PBMCs. This TCR was sampled from a man between 18 and 29 years old in good health and CMV-seropositive. CDR3 sequence (DNA): TGTGCCAGCAGCTTACTAGCGGGGAACCTTTGGTCCGTGGATGAGCAGTTCTTC. This translates into CASSLLAGNLWSVDEQFF.